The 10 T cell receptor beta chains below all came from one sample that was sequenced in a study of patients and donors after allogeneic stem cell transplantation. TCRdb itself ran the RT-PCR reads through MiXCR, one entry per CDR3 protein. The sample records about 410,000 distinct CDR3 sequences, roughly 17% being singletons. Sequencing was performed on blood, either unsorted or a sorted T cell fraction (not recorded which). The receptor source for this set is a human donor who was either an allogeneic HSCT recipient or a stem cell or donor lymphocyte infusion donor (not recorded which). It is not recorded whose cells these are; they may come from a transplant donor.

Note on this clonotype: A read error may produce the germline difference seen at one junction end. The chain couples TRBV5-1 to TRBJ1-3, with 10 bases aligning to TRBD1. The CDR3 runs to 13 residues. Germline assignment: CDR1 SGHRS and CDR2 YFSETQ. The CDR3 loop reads CASGTGAGNTVYF. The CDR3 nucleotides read TGCGCCAGCGGGACAGGGGCTGGAAACACCGTATATTTT.

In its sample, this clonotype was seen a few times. The CDR3 is CASNLQGTGELFF. For the CDR3, the DNA is TGTGCCAGCAACCTACAGGGAACCGGGGAGCTGTTTTTT. The J gene is TRBJ2-2, the V gene TRBV12-3 or TRBV12-4, with a tentative D call TRBD1 (6 bases). The CDR3 is made up of 13 amino acids. The V end was cut by 7 bases, the J end by 5 bases, with 11 bases between.

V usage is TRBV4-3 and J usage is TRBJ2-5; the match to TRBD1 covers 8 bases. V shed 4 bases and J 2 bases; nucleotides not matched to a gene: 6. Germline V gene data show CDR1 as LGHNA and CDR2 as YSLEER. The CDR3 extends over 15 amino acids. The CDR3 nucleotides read TGCGCCAGCAGCCCTGGGACAGGAGTACAAGAGACCCAGTACTTC. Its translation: CASSPGTGVQETQYF.

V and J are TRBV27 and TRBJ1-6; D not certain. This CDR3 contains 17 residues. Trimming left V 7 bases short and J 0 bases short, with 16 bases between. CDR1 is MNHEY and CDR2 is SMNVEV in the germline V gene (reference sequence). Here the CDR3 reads CASKTVLRSSYNSPLHF. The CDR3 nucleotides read TGTGCCAGCAAGACGGTGCTCCGGTCCTCCTATAATTCACCCCTCCACTTT.

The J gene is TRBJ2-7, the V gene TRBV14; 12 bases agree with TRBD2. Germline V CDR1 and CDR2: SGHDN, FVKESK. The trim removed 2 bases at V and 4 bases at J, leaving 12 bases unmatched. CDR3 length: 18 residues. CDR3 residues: CASSQSWVETSGSYEQYF. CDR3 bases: TGTGCCAGCAGCCAATCATGGGTAGAGACTAGCGGGAGTTACGAGCAGTACTTC.

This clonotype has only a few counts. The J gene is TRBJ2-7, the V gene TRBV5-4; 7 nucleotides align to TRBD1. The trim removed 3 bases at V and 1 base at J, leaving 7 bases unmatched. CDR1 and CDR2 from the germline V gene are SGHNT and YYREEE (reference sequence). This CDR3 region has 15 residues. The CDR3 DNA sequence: TGTGCCAGCAGCTCGAAGGGGGACAGATCCTACGAGCAGTACTTC. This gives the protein CASSSKGDRSYEQYF.

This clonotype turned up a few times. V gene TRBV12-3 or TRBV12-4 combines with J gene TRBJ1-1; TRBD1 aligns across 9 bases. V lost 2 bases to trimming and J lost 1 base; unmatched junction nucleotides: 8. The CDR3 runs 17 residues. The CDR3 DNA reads TGTGCCAGCAGTTTAACTCGGACAGGGGCTAGGAACACTGAAGCTTTCTTT. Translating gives CASSLTRTGARNTEAFF.

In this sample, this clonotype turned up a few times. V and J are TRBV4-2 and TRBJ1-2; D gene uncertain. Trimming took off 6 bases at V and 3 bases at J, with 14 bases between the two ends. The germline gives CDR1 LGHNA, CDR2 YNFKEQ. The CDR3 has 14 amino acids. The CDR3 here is CASSRPSLDYGYTF. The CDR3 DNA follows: TGTGCCAGCAGTCGACCGTCTTTAGACTATGGCTACACCTTC.

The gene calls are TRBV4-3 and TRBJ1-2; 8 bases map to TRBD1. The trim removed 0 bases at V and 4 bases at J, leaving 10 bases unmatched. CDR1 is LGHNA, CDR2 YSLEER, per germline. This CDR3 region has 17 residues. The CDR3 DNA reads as TGCGCCAGCAGCCAAGATCTAGAGACAGGGGATAGCTATGGCTACACCTTC. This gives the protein CASSQDLETGDSYGYTF.

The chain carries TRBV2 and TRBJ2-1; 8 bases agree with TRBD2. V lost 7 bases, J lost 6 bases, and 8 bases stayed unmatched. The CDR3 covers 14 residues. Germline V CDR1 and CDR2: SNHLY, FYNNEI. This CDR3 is CASKAGGSSNEQFF. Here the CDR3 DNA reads TGTGCCAGCAAGGCGGGAGGTAGCTCCAATGAGCAGTTCTTC.